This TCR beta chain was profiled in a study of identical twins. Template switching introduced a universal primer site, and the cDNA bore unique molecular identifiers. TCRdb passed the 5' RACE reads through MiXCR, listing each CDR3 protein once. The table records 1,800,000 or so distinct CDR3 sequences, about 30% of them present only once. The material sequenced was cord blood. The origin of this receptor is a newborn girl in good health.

The CDR3: CASSLGDGLYNEQFF. CDR3 coding DNA: TGTGCCAGCAGCTTAGGGGACGGGCTATACAATGAGCAGTTCTTC. The chain uses TRBV7-2 and TRBJ2-1; D possibly uses TRBD1 or TRBD2 (5 bases each). CDR3 length: 15 residues. Trimming shortened V by 1 base and J by 4 bases, and 11 bases separated the two germline ends. The germline V gene has CDR1 SGHTA and CDR2 FQGNSA.